These 9 T cell receptor beta chains were all obtained from the same sample, sequenced in a study of T cells in localized non-small cell lung cancer. Clones were sequenced by immunoSEQ multiplex PCR, and TCRdb holds only the in-frame ones, with some missing. This table has fewer than 40,000 clones, approximately 80% appearing once. Sequencing used peripheral blood, obtained before any cancer treatment. These TCRs come from a male donor aged 60 or over with stage II squamous cell lung carcinoma.

This clone occurred a few times. This sequence joins TRBV30 and TRBJ2-4; TRBD2 aligns across 8 bases. The CDR3 is 18 amino acids. Germline-derived CDR1 and CDR2 are GTSNPN and SVGIG (reference sequence). The V segment lost 0 bases and the J segment 1 base; nucleotides outside the gene matches: 11. The chain's CDR3 is CAWSVRAAGGRAKNIQYF. CDR3 bases: TGTGCCTGGAGTGTACGAGCGGCGGGGGGCCGTGCCAAAAACATTCAGTACTTC. The full variable domain, with the rest looked up from reference TRBV30 and TRBJ2-4, is SQTIHQWPATLVQPVGSPLSLECTVEGTSNPNLYWYRQAAGRGLQLLFYSVGIGQISSEVPQNLSASRPQDRQFILSSKKLLLSDSGFYLCAWSVRAAGGRAKNIQYFGAGTRLSVL.

The rearrangement links TRBV27 to TRBJ2-1, with 10 bases matching TRBD2. The CDR3 is made up of 14 amino acids. Germline V gene sequence: CDR1 MNHEY, CDR2 SMNVEV (reference sequence). The junction had 7 bases not matched to a gene; V was cut back by 5 bases and J by 9 bases. CDR3 sequence reads: CASSPGTSVTEQFF. The CDR3 DNA follows: TGTGCCAGCAGTCCCGGGACTAGCGTTACTGAGCAGTTCTTC.

This chain links TRBV11-3 with TRBJ1-6; the D is unclear. The CDR3 has 15 amino acids. The V end lost 1 base, the J end lost 8 bases, and 12 bases lay between the germline ends. Per the germline V gene, CDR1 is SGHNT and CDR2 is YENEEA. CDR3 DNA sequence: TGTGCCAGCAGCTTAGTCGCGGGATTGGATTCACCCCTCCACTTT. Encoded protein: CASSLVAGLDSPLHF.

The chain uses TRBV6-6 and TRBJ1-2; D possibly corresponds to TRBD1 (5 bases). The CDR3 contains 13 residues. The germline V and J ends were trimmed by 0 bases and 6 bases, with 8 bases remaining between them. Germline-derived CDR1 and CDR2 are MNHNY and SVGAGI (reference sequence). CDR3 residues: CASSYSGGDGYTF. CDR3 in DNA: TGTGCCAGCAGTTACTCGGGGGGGGATGGCTACACCTTC.

The rearrangement joins TRBV9 to TRBJ2-7; 7 bases agree with TRBD2. Trimming took 3 bases from V and 7 from J; bases not matched to a gene: 4. The CDR3 extends over 12 amino acids. Germline CDR1 reads SGDLS; CDR2 reads YYNGEE. In DNA, the CDR3 is TGTGCCAGCAGCGAATCCGGGGGGGAGCAGTACTTC. Translated, it gives CASSESGGEQYF.

The chain combines TRBV29-1 with TRBJ2-3; the D gene is possibly TRBD2 (5 bases). CDR3 length: 12 amino acids. Germline V gene sequence: CDR1 SQVTM, CDR2 ANQGSEA. The V end lost 7 bases, the J end lost 2 bases, and 10 bases lay between the germline ends. CDR3 nucleotide sequence: TGCAGCGGGACTCAGGCCACAGATACGCAGTATTTT. Residues: CSGTQATDTQYF.

The V and J genes are TRBV6-5 and TRBJ2-7, with D possibly being TRBD1 (6 bases). CDR1 is MNHEY, CDR2 SVGAGI, per germline. This CDR3 comprises 15 residues. The V end lost 5 bases, the J end lost 6 bases, and 20 bases lay between the germline ends. The CDR3 spells CASSPGANREREQYF. CDR3 DNA: TGTGCCAGCAGTCCCGGTGCAAACAGGGAACGCGAGCAGTACTTC.

The CDR3 DNA follows: TGTGCCACCACTGGAAACACCATATATTTT. Its protein product is CATTGNTIYF. The rearrangement uses TRBV19 and TRBJ1-3; D unresolved. V lost 10 bases and J lost 2, with 3 bases in between. Germline V gives CDR1 LNHDA, CDR2 SQIVND (reference sequence). The CDR3 covers 10 residues.

This clone was observed a few times. V usage is TRBV2 and J usage is TRBJ2-1; D is ambiguous. The germline V and J ends were trimmed by 6 bases and 9 bases, with 12 bases remaining between them. The CDR3 sequence is 12 residues long. Per germline, CDR1 SNHLY and CDR2 FYNNEI. The CDR3 spells CASSERMGEQFF. The CDR3, as DNA: TGTGCCAGCAGCGAACGGATGGGTGAGCAGTTCTTC.